What follows is one T cell receptor beta chain and its context. This record comes from a study of blood T cells in healthy people across ages. CDR1 is MGHDK and CDR2 is SYGVNS in the germline V gene. The CDR3 totals 14 residues. Trimming stripped 10 bases from V and 0 bases from J, with 15 bases between. A second PCR of roughly 6 to 12 cycles used a sample-barcoded 5' primer and a J-beta primer mix. TCRdb fed the 5' RACE reads into MiXCR, producing one record per CDR3 protein. The top ten clones hold about 3.3% of a sample with a few hundred thousand distinct CDR3 sequences, roughly a quarter of them seen once. These records were also assigned to another study, of T cells of mothers and their children. That investigation notes: Donation came from three healthy Caucasian mothers together with their six children.

This chain connects TRBV25-1 to TRBJ2-5, with a weak D call TRBD1 (5 bases). This clonotype was sampled from a boy aged 2-15 years in good health. Sample: blood. The CDR3 is CATSRVINQETQYF. The CDR3 nucleotides are TGTGCCACCAGCAGGGTTATCAACCAAGAGACCCAGTACTTC.